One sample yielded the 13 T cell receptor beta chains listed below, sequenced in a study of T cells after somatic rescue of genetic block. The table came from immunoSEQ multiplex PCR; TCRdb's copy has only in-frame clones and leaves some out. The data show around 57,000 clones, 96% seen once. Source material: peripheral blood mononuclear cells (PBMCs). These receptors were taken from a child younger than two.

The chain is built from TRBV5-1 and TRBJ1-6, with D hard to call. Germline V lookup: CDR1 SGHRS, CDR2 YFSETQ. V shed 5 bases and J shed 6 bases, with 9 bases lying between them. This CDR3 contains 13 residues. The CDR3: CASSAGSNSPLHF. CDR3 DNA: TGCGCCAGCAGTGCGGGATCTAATTCACCCCTCCACTTT. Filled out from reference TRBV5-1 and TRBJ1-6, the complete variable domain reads KAGVTQTPRYLIKTRGQQVTLSCSPISGHRSVSWYQQTPGQGLQFLFEYFSETQRNKGNFPGRFSGRQFSNSRSEMNVSTLELGDSALYLCASSAGSNSPLHFGNGTRLTVT.

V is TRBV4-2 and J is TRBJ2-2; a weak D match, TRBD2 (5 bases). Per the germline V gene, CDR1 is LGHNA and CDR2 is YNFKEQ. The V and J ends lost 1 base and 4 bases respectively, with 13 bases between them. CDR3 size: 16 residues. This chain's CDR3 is CASSQVGERGTGELFF. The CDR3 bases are TGTGCCAGCAGCCAAGTCGGGGAGCGCGGCACCGGGGAGCTGTTTTTT.

The CDR3 here is CASSERTSGPKGEQFF. CDR3 DNA: TGTGCCAGCAGCGAGCGGACTAGCGGGCCCAAGGGTGAGCAGTTCTTC. The V gene is TRBV9, the J gene TRBJ2-1, with 11 bases aligning to TRBD2. In germline, CDR1 is SGDLS, CDR2 YYNGEE. CDR3 length equals 16 residues. J lost 9 bases, V lost 3 bases, and 11 bases had no gene match.

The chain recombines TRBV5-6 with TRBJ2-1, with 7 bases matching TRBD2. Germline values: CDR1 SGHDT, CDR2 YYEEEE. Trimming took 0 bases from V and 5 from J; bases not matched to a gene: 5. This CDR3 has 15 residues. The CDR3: CASSLAREPHNEQFF. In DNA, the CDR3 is TGTGCCAGCAGCTTGGCGCGGGAGCCCCACAATGAGCAGTTCTTC.

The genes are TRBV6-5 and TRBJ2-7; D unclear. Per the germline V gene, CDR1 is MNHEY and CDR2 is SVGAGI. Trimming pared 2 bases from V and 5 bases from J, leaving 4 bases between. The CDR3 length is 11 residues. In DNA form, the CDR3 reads TGTGCCAGCAGTTACAGACACGAGCAGTACTTC. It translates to CASSYRHEQYF.

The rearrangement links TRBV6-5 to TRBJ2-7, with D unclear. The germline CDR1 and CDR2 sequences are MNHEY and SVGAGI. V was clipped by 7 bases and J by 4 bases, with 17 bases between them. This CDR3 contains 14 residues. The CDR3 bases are TGTGCCAGCATGTTCGACGCCCTAAAGTACGAGCAGTACTTC. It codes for CASMFDALKYEQYF.

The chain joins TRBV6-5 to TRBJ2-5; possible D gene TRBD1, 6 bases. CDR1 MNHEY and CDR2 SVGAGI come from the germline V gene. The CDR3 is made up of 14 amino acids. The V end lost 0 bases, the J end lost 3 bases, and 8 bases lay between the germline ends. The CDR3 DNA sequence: TGTGCCAGCAGTTACTCCAACAGGGAAGAGACCCAGTACTTC. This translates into CASSYSNREETQYF.

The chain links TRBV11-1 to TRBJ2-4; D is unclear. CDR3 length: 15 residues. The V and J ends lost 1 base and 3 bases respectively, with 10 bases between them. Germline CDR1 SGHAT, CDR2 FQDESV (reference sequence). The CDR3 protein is CASSLGWGGKNIQYF. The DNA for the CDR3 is TGTGCCAGCAGCTTAGGGTGGGGTGGCAAAAACATTCAGTACTTC.

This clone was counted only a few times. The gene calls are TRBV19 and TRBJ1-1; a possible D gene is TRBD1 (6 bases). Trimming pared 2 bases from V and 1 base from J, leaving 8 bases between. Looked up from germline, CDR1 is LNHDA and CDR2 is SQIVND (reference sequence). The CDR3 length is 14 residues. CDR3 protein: CASSISTGNTEAFF. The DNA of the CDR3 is TGTGCCAGTAGTATATCGACAGGGAACACTGAAGCTTTCTTT.

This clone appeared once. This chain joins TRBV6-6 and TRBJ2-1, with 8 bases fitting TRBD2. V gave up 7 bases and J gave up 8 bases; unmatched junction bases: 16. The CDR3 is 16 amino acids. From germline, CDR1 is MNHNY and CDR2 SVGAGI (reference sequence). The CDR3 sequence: CASTHSTTSGSHEQFF. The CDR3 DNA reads TGTGCCAGCACGCACTCGACCACTAGCGGAAGCCATGAGCAGTTCTTC.

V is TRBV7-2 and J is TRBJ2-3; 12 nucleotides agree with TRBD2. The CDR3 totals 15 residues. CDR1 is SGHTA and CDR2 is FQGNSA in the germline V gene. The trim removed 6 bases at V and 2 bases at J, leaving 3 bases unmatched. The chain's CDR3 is CASRLAGGFTDTQYF. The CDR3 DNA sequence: TGTGCCAGCAGACTAGCGGGAGGTTTCACAGATACGCAGTATTTT.

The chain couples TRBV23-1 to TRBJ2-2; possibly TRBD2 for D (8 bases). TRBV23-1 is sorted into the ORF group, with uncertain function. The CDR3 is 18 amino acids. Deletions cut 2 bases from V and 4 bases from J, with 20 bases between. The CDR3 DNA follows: TGCGCCAGCAGTCAACGACAGGGAAGCGGGAGTCTCACCGGGGAGCTGTTTTTT. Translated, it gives CASSQRQGSGSLTGELFF.

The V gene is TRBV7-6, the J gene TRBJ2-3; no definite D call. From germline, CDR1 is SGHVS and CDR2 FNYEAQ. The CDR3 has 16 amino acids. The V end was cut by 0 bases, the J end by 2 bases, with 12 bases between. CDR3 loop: CASSLAGRPPTDTQYF. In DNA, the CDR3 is TGTGCCAGCAGCTTAGCGGGTAGACCCCCCACAGATACGCAGTATTTT.